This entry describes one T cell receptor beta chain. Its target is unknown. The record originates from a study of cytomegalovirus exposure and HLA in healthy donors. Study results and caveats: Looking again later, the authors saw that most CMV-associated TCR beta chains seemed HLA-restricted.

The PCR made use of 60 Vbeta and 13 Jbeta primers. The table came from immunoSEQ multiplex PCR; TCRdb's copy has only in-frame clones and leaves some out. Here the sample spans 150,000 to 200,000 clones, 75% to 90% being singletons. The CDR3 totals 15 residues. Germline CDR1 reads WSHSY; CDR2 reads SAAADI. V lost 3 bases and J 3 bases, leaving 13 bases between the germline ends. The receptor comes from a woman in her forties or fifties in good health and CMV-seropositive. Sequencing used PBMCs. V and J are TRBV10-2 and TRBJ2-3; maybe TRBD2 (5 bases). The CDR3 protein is CASSDSASRTDTQYF. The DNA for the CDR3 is TGCGCCAGCAGTGATTCGGCTAGCAGGACAGATACGCAGTATTTT.